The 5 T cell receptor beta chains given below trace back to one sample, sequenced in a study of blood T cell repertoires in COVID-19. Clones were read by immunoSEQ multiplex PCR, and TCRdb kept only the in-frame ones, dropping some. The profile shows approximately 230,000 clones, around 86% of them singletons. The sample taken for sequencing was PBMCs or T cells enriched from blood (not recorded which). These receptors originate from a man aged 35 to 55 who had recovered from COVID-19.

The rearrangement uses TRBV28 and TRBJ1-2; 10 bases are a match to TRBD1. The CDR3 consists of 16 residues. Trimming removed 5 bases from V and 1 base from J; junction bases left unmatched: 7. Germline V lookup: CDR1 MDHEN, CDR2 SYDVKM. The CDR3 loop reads CASSTPGQGGNYGYTF. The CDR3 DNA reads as TGTGCCAGCAGTACCCCAGGACAGGGGGGTAACTATGGCTACACCTTC.

The CDR3 sequence is CSVAGLAVGDTQYF. The CDR3 nucleotides read TGCAGCGTTGCGGGACTAGCGGTTGGAGATACGCAGTATTTT. The chain joins TRBV29-1 to TRBJ2-3; 11 bases match TRBD2. The CDR3 is 14 residues long. CDR1 is SQVTM and CDR2 is ANQGSEA in the germline V gene. V shed 4 bases and J 5 bases; nucleotides not matched to a gene: 5.

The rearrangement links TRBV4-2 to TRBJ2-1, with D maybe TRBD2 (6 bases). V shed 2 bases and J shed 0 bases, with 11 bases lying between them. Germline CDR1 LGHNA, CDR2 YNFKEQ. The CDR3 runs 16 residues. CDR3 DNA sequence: TGTGCCAGCAGCCAAACGGCGGGATTCTCCTACAATGAGCAGTTCTTC. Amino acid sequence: CASSQTAGFSYNEQFF.

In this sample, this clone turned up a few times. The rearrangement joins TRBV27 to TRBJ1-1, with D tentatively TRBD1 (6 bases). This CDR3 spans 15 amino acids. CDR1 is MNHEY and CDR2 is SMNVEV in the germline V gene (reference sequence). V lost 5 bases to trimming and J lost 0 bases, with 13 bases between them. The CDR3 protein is CASSPPGHLNTEAFF. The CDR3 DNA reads TGTGCCAGCAGTCCCCCGGGACACCTGAACACTGAAGCTTTCTTT.

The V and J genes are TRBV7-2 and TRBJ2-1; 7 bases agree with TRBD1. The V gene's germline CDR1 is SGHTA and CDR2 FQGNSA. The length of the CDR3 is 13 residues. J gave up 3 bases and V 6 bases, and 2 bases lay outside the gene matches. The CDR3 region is CASRTGNYNEQFF. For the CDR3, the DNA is TGTGCCAGCAGGACAGGGAACTACAATGAGCAGTTCTTC.